A selection of T cell receptor beta chains follows, all from one sample in a study of PD-1 blockade in classical Hodgkin lymphoma. Sequenced by immunoSEQ multiplex PCR; TCRdb stores in-frame clones only, minus some. The sample comprises about 39,000 clones, more than 60% of which are singletons, and around 10% rests with the top ten. Sequencing used peripheral blood mononuclear cells (PBMCs), obtained before the fourth cycle of nivolumab. Every receptor here comes from a human donor with classical Hodgkin lymphoma. CDR3s include the opening cysteine and the closing phenylalanine or tryptophan.

j_gene | v_gene | CDR3aa
TRBJ2-5 | TRBV11-2 | CASSLNPPGVQETQYF
TRBJ2-5 | TRBV10-3 | CATRTGRETQYF
TRBJ2-3 | TRBV5-4 | CASSPSGGVTDTQYF
TRBJ1-3 | TRBV5-1 | CASSLAGGSGNTIYF
TRBJ1-5 | TRBV5-1 | CASSLTRVLCYSNQPQHF
TRBJ2-3 | TRBV6-5 | CASSTSGGGTDTQYF
TRBJ2-2 | TRBV15 | CATSRPGLAANTEPSLFF
TRBJ1-5 | TRBV10-3 | CAISESIDFGQPQHF
TRBJ2-4 | TRBV27 | CASSPGLAGANIQYF
TRBJ2-3 | TRBV29-1 | CSVDRQGYTQYF
TRBJ2-3 | TRBV14 | CASSQDPQGARGTDTQYF
TRBJ2-7 | TRBV2 | CASSEWASGGSYEQYF
TRBJ1-2 | TRBV7-2 | CASSLGFPPANYGYTF
TRBJ2-3 | TRBV6-5 | CASSYFGTDTQYF
TRBJ1-4 | TRBV5-4 | CASSLTGLRGEKLFF
TRBJ1-2 | TRBV27 | CASRRGNEGYTF
TRBJ1-1 | TRBV2 | CASSTPNLGTEAFF
TRBJ2-7 | TRBV27 | CASSKGVAGVRNGEQYF
TRBJ1-2 | TRBV5-8 | CASSLFPQGAYGYTF
TRBJ1-2 | TRBV15 | CATRFSEGFYGYTF
TRBJ2-4 | TRBV6-6 | CASSYSGWENIQYF
NA | TRBV10-1 | CASSEYRDASEQYF
TRBJ2-7 | TRBV18 | CASSPTREMGSYEQYF
TRBJ1-6 | TRBV9 | CASSVVDSSGSPLHF
TRBJ1-5 | TRBV19 | CASTPGRPWGTDQNQPQHF
TRBJ2-3 | TRBV5-6 | CASNYYSTDTQYF
TRBJ1-3 | TRBV10-3 | CAISGVLSGNTIYF
TRBJ2-3 | TRBV11-2 | CASSPGTRGTDTQYF
TRBJ1-4 | TRBV7-9 | CASSFVGGHPPNEKLFF
TRBJ2-1 | TRBV7-2 | CASSLIRGNEQFF
TRBJ2-3 | TRBV9 | CASSPRTKDHSSTDTQYF
TRBJ1-2 | TRBV18 | CASSPLVGRYGYTF
TRBJ2-7 | TRBV6-4 | CSTGFLREQYF
TRBJ1-2 | TRBV4-1 | CASSQDRIRYGYTF
TRBJ1-2 | TRBV10-3 | CATSDREYGYTF
TRBJ2-5 | TRBV28 | CASSLGLQRGQETQYF